This TCR beta chain comes out of a study of OX40 agonist ivuxolimab in advanced cancers. Assay used: immunoSEQ multiplex PCR; TCRdb lists only in-frame clones, some missing. The data hold roughly 100,000 clones, with roughly 90% observed a single time. Overall study results and limits: There was clonal expansion of CD4+ and CD8+ blood T cells by week 6 at 0.1 to 3.0 mg/kg.

On this clone itself: No antigen is known for it.

Patients had blood sampled at baseline and again on cycle 4 day 1 and cycle 7 day 1. The CDR3 is 15 residues long. J lost 6 bases, V lost 5 bases, and 6 bases had no gene match. Germline V gene data show CDR1 as SGHTA and CDR2 as FQGTGA. The sequence derives from an adult with an advanced solid tumor such as melanoma, head and neck, liver or kidney cancer. V and J are TRBV7-3 and TRBJ2-1; 11 nucleotides match TRBD2. The specimen comprised CD4+ or CD8+ T cells sorted from blood, sampled in a trial of the OX40 agonist ivuxolimab. The CDR3 is CASSPGLAAANEQFF. The CDR3 bases are TGTGCCAGCAGCCCGGGACTAGCGGCCGCCAATGAGCAGTTCTTC.